The 7 T cell receptor beta chains given below trace back to one sample, sequenced in a study of response to subunit inactivated influenza vaccine. Via MiXCR, TCRdb re-called the RT-PCR reads, giving one row per CDR3 protein. The sample lists approximately 570,000 distinct CDR3 sequences; 6.5% to 8% were seen once. Sample: PBMCs from blood, taken less than 30 months after vaccination. These receptors came from a man aged 50 to 69 who received an inactivated influenza vaccine.

The chain joins TRBV20-1 to TRBJ2-1; D is possibly TRBD2 (5 bases). The CDR3 covers 15 residues. CDR1 is DFQATT and CDR2 is SNEGSKA in the germline V gene (reference sequence). V was cut by 2 bases and J by 1 base, with 12 bases left in between. CDR3 coding DNA: TGCAGTGCTAGATTATCTCCGGGGTCCTACAATGAGCAGTTCTTC. Amino acids: CSARLSPGSYNEQFF.

This clonotype has a count of ten or more. The chain carries TRBV6-5 and TRBJ1-1; TRBD1 aligns across 11 bases. CDR1 MNHEY and CDR2 SVGAGI come from the germline V gene. This CDR3 has 12 amino acids. Trimming removed 6 bases from V and 8 bases from J; junction bases left unmatched: 2. CDR3 in amino acids: CASRRTGGEAFF. DNA of the CDR3: TGTGCCAGCAGACGGACAGGGGGCGAAGCTTTCTTT.

This clonotype appeared many times. The chain has TRBV10-3 and TRBJ1-4; D remains unclear. V lost 3 bases to trimming and J lost 0 bases, with 11 bases between them. CDR3 length equals 16 residues. Germline V gene lookup returns CDR1 ENHRY and CDR2 SYGVKD. CDR3 coding DNA: TGTGCCATCAGTGATGTGGGGAGTGCAACTAATGAAAAACTGTTTTTT. Translated, it gives CAISDVGSATNEKLFF.

The gene calls are TRBV7-9 and TRBJ2-3, with a weak D call TRBD1 (6 bases). This CDR3 has 20 amino acids. Germline values: CDR1 SEHNR, CDR2 FQNEAQ (reference sequence). V shed 4 bases and J shed 4 bases, with 30 bases lying between them. CDR3 sequence reads: CASSSTIVSGQDRGADTQYF. The CDR3 bases are TGTGCCAGCAGCTCGACCATTGTATCGGGACAAGATAGGGGAGCAGATACGCAGTATTTT.

This clonotype was picked up a small number of times. The chain is built from TRBV12-3 or TRBV12-4 and TRBJ1-1; possibly TRBD1 for D (5 bases). CDR3 length: 14 amino acids. Trimming left V 5 bases short and J 3 bases short, with 13 bases between. This chain's CDR3 is CASSPKGWYTEAFF. The CDR3 DNA sequence: TGTGCCAGCAGTCCAAAGGGGTGGTACACTGAAGCTTTCTTT.

This clonotype was recorded a few times. The chain uses TRBV18 and TRBJ2-5; D tentatively reads TRBD1 or TRBD2 (5 bases each). V dropped 2 bases and J dropped 5 bases, with 12 bases sitting between them. The CDR3 runs 14 residues. Germline-derived CDR1 and CDR2 are KGHSH and LQKENI. This chain's CDR3 is CASSPMGTGETQYF. Here the CDR3 DNA reads TGTGCCAGCTCACCAATGGGGACCGGGGAGACCCAGTACTTC.

The rearrangement joins TRBV7-2 to TRBJ2-3, with TRBD1 matching over 7 bases. Germline V lookup: CDR1 SGHTA, CDR2 FQGNSA. The CDR3 has 15 residues. J was trimmed by 2 bases and V by 5 bases; bases with no gene match: 7. Here the CDR3 DNA reads TGTGCCAGCAGCCAGGGACAGCAGATCACAGATACGCAGTATTTT. Its translation: CASSQGQQITDTQYF.